The clone carrying this T cell receptor (beta chain) was counted a single time. Authors' data handling: For nucleated cells, counts were estimated from reference gene primer amplification. Method: immunoSEQ multiplex PCR; TCRdb's copy keeps in-frame clones and lacks some. That table gives V, J and clone size, and the DNA gave D and trimming. The sample consists of approximately 61,000 clones, approximately 79% of them appearing once. The entry originates in a study of blood T cell repertoires in COVID-19. Study in general: COVID-19 samples from acute and convalescent phases originated in the United States, Italy and Spain. The analysed material was cDNA or gDNA that came from T cells, B-cell-depleted T cells, or PBMCs.

The junction had 13 bases not matched to a gene; V was cut back by 2 bases and J by 0 bases. Per the germline V gene, CDR1 is LGHDT and CDR2 is YNNKEL (reference sequence). CDR3 length: 19 residues. This receptor was taken from a woman in her 70s with acute or convalescent COVID-19. The material sequenced was peripheral blood. The chain uses TRBV3-1 (or the pseudogene TRBV3-2) and TRBJ1-3, with 7 bases identical to TRBD1. The DNA for the CDR3 is TGTGCCAGCAGCCAATTAGGAGGGGGCAGGGCCAACTCTGGAAACACCATATATTTT. Its translation: CASSQLGGGRANSGNTIYF.